The rows below give T cell receptor beta chains drawn from one sample of a study of control samples from healthy donors and cancer patients. Repertoires were generated with immunoSEQ multiplex PCR, while TCRdb's copy carries only in-frame clones and drops some. The sample lists 390,000 or so clones, 80% to 95% occurring once. The sample consisted of PBMCs. These receptors originate from a man between 40 and 49 years old with head and neck cancer. Both conserved end residues are part of each CDR3. A D gene is named only where the DNA matches it firmly. Only some rows state a clone size, as once, few, many or a class for expanded clones.

j_call | d_call | clone_size | v_call | cdr3_aa
TRBJ1-6 | TRBD1 | . | TRBV12-3/TRBV12-4 | CASRTGDGSPLHF
TRBJ1-5 | . | few | TRBV6-1 | CASSPFGGLGQPQHF
TRBJ2-2 | . | . | TRBV6-5 | CASSYLGRSGELFF
TRBJ2-3 | TRBD2 | few | TRBV29-1 | CSAAGGPQDTQYF
TRBJ2-7 | TRBD1 | once | TRBV6-6 | CASSPGTGSGHEQYF
TRBJ2-7 | . | . | TRBV10-3 | CAISESIWASDEQYF
TRBJ2-2 | TRBD1 | . | TRBV27 | CASSIPGTGVTGELFF
TRBJ2-3 | TRBD2 | few | TRBV2 | CASSKLAGDTDTQYF
TRBJ2-1 | TRBD1 | . | TRBV28 | CASSLYGQGSYNEQFF
TRBJ2-7 | TRBD1 | . | TRBV19 | CASRRDRGFEQYF
TRBJ1-1 | . | once | TRBV4-3 | CASSHPLGAQVGAFF
TRBJ2-3 | TRBD2 | once | TRBV11-2 | CASSLVQGGTDTQYF
TRBJ2-1 | . | . | TRBV27 | CASSLGTNNEQFF
TRBJ2-7 | TRBD1 | . | TRBV6-5 | CASSYARGQGALEQYF
TRBJ1-6 | . | . | TRBV6-5 | CASKRGVQTNSPLHF
TRBJ2-5 | TRBD2 | . | TRBV11-3 | CASSFSGAETQYF
TRBJ2-3 | . | . | TRBV7-2 | CASSLGLQGPDTQYF
TRBJ1-2 | TRBD1 | . | TRBV19 | CASSPRQGENYGYTF
TRBJ2-5 | . | . | TRBV6-2/TRBV6-3 | CASSYGNRPSETQYF
TRBJ2-5 | . | . | TRBV7-2 | CASSGGTVRETQYF
TRBJ1-2 | TRBD1 | . | TRBV7-2 | CASRLTGTSDGYTF
TRBJ1-5 | TRBD1 | few | TRBV19 | CASSSYPGQGEIGGNQPQHF
TRBJ1-1 | . | . | TRBV14 | CASSSLTEAFF
TRBJ1-4 | . | . | TRBV20-1 | CSAEEGKLFF
TRBJ1-2 | . | . | TRBV12-3/TRBV12-4 | CASYGFGEDGYTF
TRBJ1-5 | . | . | TRBV5-1 | CASSPGGVNQPQHF
TRBJ1-1 | TRBD1 | . | TRBV9 | CASSQGGTPMNTEAFF
TRBJ2-6 | TRBD2 | . | TRBV5-1 | CASSAGRGTGANVLTF
TRBJ1-1 | . | . | TRBV9 | CASSVDWGTAPEAFF
TRBJ2-5 | . | . | TRBV6-5 | CASSQGLQETQYF
TRBJ1-1 | . | . | TRBV12-2 | CASRLATGGTEAFF
TRBJ1-4 | TRBD1 | . | TRBV14 | CASSQDHRGGEKLFF
TRBJ2-5 | TRBD2 | once | TRBV4-3 | CASSQDLITSGGLQTQYF
TRBJ2-7 | . | . | TRBV7-8 | CASSPPKAIFYEQYF
TRBJ2-5 | TRBD2 | . | TRBV7-3 | CASSLGTSGRSEETQYF
TRBJ2-5 | TRBD1 | . | TRBV7-2 | CASSRNGQGGETQYF
TRBJ2-7 | . | . | TRBV6-5 | CASSYSANPDEQYF
TRBJ2-6 | TRBD2 | . | TRBV30 | CAWSVGGTGANVLTF
TRBJ2-1 | . | . | TRBV5-8 | CASSSLPRGRNNEQFF
TRBJ2-2 | . | . | TRBV9 | CASSVEDSGFAGELFF
TRBJ1-5 | . | . | TRBV28 | CASSWAQGHQPQHF
TRBJ2-3 | TRBD2 | once | TRBV4-2 | CASSHRIYGGASTDTQYF
TRBJ1-2 | . | . | TRBV19 | CASIAPGASYGYTF